This T cell receptor beta chain emerged from a study of Ad26.COV2.S vaccination and SARS-CoV-2 variants. General study points: Vaccinees showed greater spike-specific TCR breadth than placebo recipients. Following vaccination, spike-specific CD8+ and CD4+ T cell responses reportedly exhibited substantial breadth.

The sample's treatment: approximately 18 received Ad26.COV2.S at low or high dose, single or two shots; roughly 5 received placebo; per-sample allocation not given. Sample collection was performed on day 63 after the first vaccine or placebo injection. A Boston donor was an adult aged 18-55 years. As its vector, the vaccine had Ad26, which expressed Wuhan-strain SARS-CoV-2 spike. Concerning this clone: Its antigen is not identified.

Produced via immunoSEQ multiplex PCR; TCRdb's table is partial and in-frame only. The table has roughly 300,000 clones, around 88% seen once; the top ten hold roughly a tenth. The sample consisted of peripheral blood, taken in a trial of Ad26.COV2.S vaccine versus placebo. The source of this sequence is a person aged 18-60 years who received the Ad26.COV2.S COVID-19 vaccine or a placebo.

The CDR3 DNA reads TGTGCCAGCAAGACATTGGGCCTTAATGAAAAACTGTTTTTT. It encodes CASKTLGLNEKLFF. The chain couples TRBV28 to TRBJ1-4; D gene uncertain. The V gene's germline CDR1 is MDHEN and CDR2 SYDVKM. The CDR3 length is 14 residues. Deletions cut 7 bases from V and 4 bases from J, with 13 bases between.